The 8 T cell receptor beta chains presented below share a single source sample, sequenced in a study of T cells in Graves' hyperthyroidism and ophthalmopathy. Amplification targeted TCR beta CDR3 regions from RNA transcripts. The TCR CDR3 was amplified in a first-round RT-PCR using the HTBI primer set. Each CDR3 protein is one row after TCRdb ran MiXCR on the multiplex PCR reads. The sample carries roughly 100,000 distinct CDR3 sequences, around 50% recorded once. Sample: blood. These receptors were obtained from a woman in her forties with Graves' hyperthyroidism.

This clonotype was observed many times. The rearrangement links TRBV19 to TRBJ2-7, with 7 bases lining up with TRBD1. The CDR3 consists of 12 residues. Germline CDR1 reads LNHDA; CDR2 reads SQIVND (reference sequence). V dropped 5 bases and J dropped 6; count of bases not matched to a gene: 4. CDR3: CASSPGQTEQYF. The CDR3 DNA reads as TGTGCCAGTAGTCCGGGACAGACCGAGCAGTACTTC.

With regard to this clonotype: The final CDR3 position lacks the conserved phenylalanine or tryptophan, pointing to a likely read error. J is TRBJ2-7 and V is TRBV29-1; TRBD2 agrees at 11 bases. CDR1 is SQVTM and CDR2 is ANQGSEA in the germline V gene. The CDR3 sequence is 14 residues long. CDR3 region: CSVTLAGGPYEQYL. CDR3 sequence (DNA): TGCAGCGTGACCCTAGCGGGAGGACCCTATGAGCAGTACCTC.

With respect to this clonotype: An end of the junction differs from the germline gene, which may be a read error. The CDR3 nucleotides are TGTGCCATCAGTGAAGCTGACTATGGCTACACCATATATTTT. Residues: CAISEADYGYTIYF. The rearrangement links TRBV6-1 to TRBJ1-3; D ambiguous. This CDR3 is built from 14 residues. CDR1 is MNHNS and CDR2 is SASEGT in the germline V gene.

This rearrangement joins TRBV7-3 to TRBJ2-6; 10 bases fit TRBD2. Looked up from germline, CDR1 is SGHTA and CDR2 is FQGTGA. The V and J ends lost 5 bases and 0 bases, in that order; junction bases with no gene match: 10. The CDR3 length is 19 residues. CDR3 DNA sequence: TGTGCCAGCAGCAAGAGTCCTAGCGGGAGAGACTCTGGGGCCAACGTCCTGACTTTC. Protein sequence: CASSKSPSGRDSGANVLTF.

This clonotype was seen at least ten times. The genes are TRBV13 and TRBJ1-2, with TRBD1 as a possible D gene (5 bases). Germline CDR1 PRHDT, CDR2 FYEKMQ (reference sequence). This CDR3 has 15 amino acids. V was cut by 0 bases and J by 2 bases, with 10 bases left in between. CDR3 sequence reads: CASSLGHRWNYGYTF. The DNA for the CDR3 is TGTGCCAGCAGCTTAGGCCACAGGTGGAACTATGGCTACACCTTC. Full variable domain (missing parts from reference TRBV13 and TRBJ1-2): AAGVIQSPRHLIKEKRETATLKCYPIPRHDTVYWYQQGPGQDPQFLISFYEKMQSDKGSIPDRFSAQQFSDYHSELNMSSLELGDSALYFCASSLGHRWNYGYTFGSGTRLTVV.

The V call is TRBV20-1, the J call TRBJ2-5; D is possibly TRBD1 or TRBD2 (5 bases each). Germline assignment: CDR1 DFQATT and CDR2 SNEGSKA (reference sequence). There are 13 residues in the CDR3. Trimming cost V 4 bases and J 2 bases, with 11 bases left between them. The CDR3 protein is CSAMEWGQETQYF. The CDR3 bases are TGCAGTGCTATGGAGTGGGGGCAAGAGACCCAGTACTTC.

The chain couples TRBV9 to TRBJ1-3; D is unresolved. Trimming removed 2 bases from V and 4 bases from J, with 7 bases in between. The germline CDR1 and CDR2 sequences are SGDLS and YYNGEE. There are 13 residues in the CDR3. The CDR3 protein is CASSVGEGNTIYF. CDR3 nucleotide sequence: TGTGCCAGCAGCGTGGGCGAGGGAAACACCATATATTTT. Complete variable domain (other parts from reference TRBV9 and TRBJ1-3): DSGVTQTPKHLITATGQRVTLRCSPRSGDLSVYWYQQSLDQGLQFLIQYYNGEERAKGNILERFSAQQFPDLHSELNLSSLELGDSALYFCASSVGEGNTIYFGEGSWLTVV.

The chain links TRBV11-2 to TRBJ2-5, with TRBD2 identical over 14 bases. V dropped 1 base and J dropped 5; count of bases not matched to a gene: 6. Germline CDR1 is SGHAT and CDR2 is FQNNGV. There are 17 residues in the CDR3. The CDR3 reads CASSLAGTSGSRETQYF. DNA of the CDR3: TGTGCCAGCAGCTTAGCGGGGACTAGCGGGAGCAGGGAGACCCAGTACTTC.